This entry is about one TCR beta chain. Its antigen specificity is not known. The data originate from a study of cytomegalovirus exposure and HLA in healthy donors (dated by TCRdb to about 2017). In terms of the full investigation: In an earlier analysis of about 560 of the donors, about 270 Gb of sequence data and 95 million to 130 million unique TCR beta sequences from approximately 180 million T cells were reported. In addition to the first cohort of 500 to 850 subjects, a separate validation cohort of over 90 different subjects was used. Four to six DR-DQ haplotypes were handled as single units for association and clustering, since linkage in the cohort was strong. Typing coverage varied by locus: roughly 629-640 donors for A, B, C, DRB1 and DQB1; 522 for DQA1; more than 600 for DPA1; some 470 for DPB1. The T cell repertoires of 700 or so subjects were profiled by immunosequencing and related to cytomegalovirus serostatus. In a later analysis, previously published TCR beta repertoires from 550 to 700 donors were re-analyzed and high-resolution HLA genotyping was added so that TCR occurrence patterns could be studied. The later analysis used no new phenotypic data to find candidate immune exposures, relying instead on TCR beta sequences and their occurrence across donors. HLA typing included class I and class II loci at four-digit resolution. An earlier analysis of 587 of the donors used high-throughput TCR beta sequencing to judge whether each TCR beta V gene segment behaved as functional or pseudogenic. All discovery cohort repertoires had been generated using a single sequencing platform. Of the approximately 400 genotyped donors, approximately 83% fell in the genetic ancestry cluster associated with self-reported Caucasian donors. Roughly 320 gigabases of sequencing data and approximately 91 million unique TCR sequences made up an early release that covered 640 HLA-typed donors. On average, 235,054 unique TCR beta nucleotide sequences were sequenced per donor among a few hundred genotyped donors of the cohort, with about 17% of those sequences being non-productive. Genome-wide SNP genotypes for about 65% of the 666 donors were used in a later genetic analysis, which treated that subset as a discovery cohort. Alongside the repertoire data, information on donor age, sex, ethnicity and CMV serostatus was compiled. High-throughput TCR immunosequencing, statistical association of individual TCRs with disease status, and machine learning were combined to predict cytomegalovirus infection status. The study aimed to test whether cataloging public T cell receptors could reveal signatures of past pathogen exposure.

Library preparation employed the immunoSEQ multiplex PCR assay. For the multiplex PCR, a mixture combining 60 forward primers for TCR Vbeta segments and 13 reverse primers for TCR Jbeta segments was used. A multiplex PCR assay on genomic DNA amplified the CDR3 region of rearranged TCR beta genes. On the Illumina HiSeq System, the amplified TCR beta libraries were sequenced as 87-base-pair reads. In the original analysis: A later analysis tallied roughly 76 million unique TCR beta chains across the 666 repertoires, and around 12 million of those chains were shared by two or more donors. A nearest-neighbor algorithm error-corrected the raw reads and collapsed the reads into unique sequences, merging closely related sequences to remove PCR and sequencing errors. V, D and J gene segments were assigned by aligning CDR3 sequences to IMGT reference sequences. For a sequence to be retained, at least a six-nucleotide match to both a V gene segment and a J gene segment was required. A rearrangement was called productive if the CDR3 had no stop codons and remained in frame with V and J, and every other rearrangement was called non-productive. CDR3 was defined by IMGT convention, running from the second conserved V-encoded cysteine to the conserved J-encoded phenylalanine. Sequences without an unambiguous match to a single V gene segment were excluded from the earlier analysis of about 630 of the donors. In an earlier analysis of roughly 500 of the donors, V segments were called functional above 56.7% productive rearrangements and were called segregating when the between-donor standard deviation exceeded 5%. A statistical classification framework was built to diagnose cytomegalovirus status from the catalog of TCR beta chain sequences. A later analysis assigned V and J genes by comparing TCR nucleotide sequences with IMGT/GENE-DB human TR gene sequences. The TCRdist pipeline was used in a later analysis to assign CDR3 sequences and most-parsimonious VDJ recombination scenarios. In a later analysis, every TCR beta chain was defined by the combination of its CDR3 amino acid sequence and its V-gene family, and reads without a unique V-gene family were dropped. To address suspected cross-contamination and a sequencing artifact, a later analysis removed a few hundred highly shared, low-generation-probability nucleotide sequences. A later analysis calculated a clonal expansion index for each public chain from normalized within-repertoire ranks of inferred template counts. In a later analysis, generation probabilities were computed with a VDJ recombination model fitted to out-of-frame rearrangements, and the resulting probabilities were checked against IGoR. In a later analysis, hypergeometric tests were used to score TCR-TCR, TCR-HLA and TCR-CMV co-occurrence, with a repertoire-size bias correction applied to TCR pairs. In a later analysis, false discovery rates were estimated by permuting HLA or CMV assignments 20 times. In a later analysis, co-occurring TCRs were grouped using DBSCAN, with TCRdist sequence similarity added in when clustering inside HLA-allele-positive subsets. Repertoires with fewer than 30,000 or more than 120,000 public chains, plus five repertoires with anomalous nucleotide sharing, were excluded from co-occurrence clustering. TCRdb retrieved this table from immuneACCESS and kept in-frame rearrangements only. Not all clones are present; in checked studies, unresolved V genes account for under half, and no reason is known for the remainder. Clone size and the V and J calls come from that table; the DNA yielded D and trimming. This specimen's table enumerates about 210,000 clones. Of the sample, around 0.95% is held by the ten largest clones.

The investigation overall reported the following: A later genetic analysis associated a missense DCLRE1C variant with V-gene and J-gene trimming of TCR beta chains, and an independent cohort replicated the association. In a later analysis, HLA-associated TCR beta chains showed more clonal expansion and lower generation probabilities than non-associated chains that were equally common. According to a later genetic analysis, donors in an Asian-associated ancestry cluster had fewer N-insertions in productive TCRs than the approximately 690-donor mean. In a later analysis, several top co-occurrence clusters were reported to appear linked to parvovirus B19, influenza, CMV and Epstein-Barr virus. Correlated functional status among segregating V segments might reflect linkage disequilibrium, but an unknown experimental factor could not be ruled out. A further reported finding was that TCR beta sequences accurately predicted the HLA-A and HLA-B alleles for most subjects in the first cohort. A cluster of highly shared sequence variants was judged likely to represent a technical artifact of the sequencing pipeline. An earlier analysis of some 590 of the donors showed that most TCR beta V segments appeared in productive rearrangements either about 87% or about 30% of the time, which broadly matched IMGT annotations. Because HLA typing was unavailable for some donors at each locus, only the typed subset was used in association tests. In a later analysis, TCR association rates were found to vary across HLA loci, with the most associated TCRs seen for DRB1 alleles and the fewest for HLA-C alleles. This cohort had only TCR beta chains sequenced, and the lack of alpha or paired-chain data limited which features could be detected. In a later analysis, most CMV-associated TCR beta chains were found to appear HLA-restricted, with HLA associations seemingly driven largely by CMV exposure. A few of the identified cytomegalovirus-associated TCR beta chains were confirmed in vitro to be specific for cytomegalovirus antigens. The only immune exposure information available for the cohort was CMV serostatus. Strong co-occurrence of HLA alleles, especially DR and DQ, made assigning TCR associations to individual alleles difficult. Most TCR sequences were seen in very few donors, while some public TCRs were found in many individuals. The authors suggested that the approach could potentially be generalized to other disease states and immunological phenotypes. The 87-base-pair reads could not distinguish some IMGT-functional V segments, including TRBV6-2 and TRBV6-3, so those segments were excluded. Because counts were too low, roughly 16 rarely observed V segments, including chromosome 9 orphons, were excluded from the earlier analysis of under 650 of the donors. A later analysis associated about 16,000 TCR beta sequences with specific HLA alleles at a false discovery rate of 0.05. A total of 150 or so TCR beta chains were listed by the study as associated with cytomegalovirus. The classifier was reported to diagnose cytomegalovirus status with high specificity and sensitivity in both the original cohort and the validation cohort. Sequencing depth was assumed to be roughly uniform across donors in the presence/absence analyses, though that assumption may not hold.

The cohort consisted of 600 or so healthy bone marrow donors. Cohort members were all nominally healthy when sampled, although unrecorded immune exposures were likely present. The donor was CMV seropositive and belonged to the group of around 300 seropositive cohort members. A peripheral blood sample was collected from each donor, and TCR beta sequencing was performed on peripheral blood mononuclear cells. Genomic DNA was extracted from the blood cell samples with the Qiagen DNeasy Blood Extraction Kit. Spanning cysteine to phenylalanine, the CDR3 consists of 15 amino acids. Just CDR3 DNA is preserved here, 45 bases in frame from base 1. V is clipped by 3 bases and J by 4 bases, and the sequence between their germline boundaries is 15 bases long. CDR1 is given as LGHNA and CDR2 as YSLEER, both from the germline V gene.

Sequences were obtained from PBMCs. This clonotype was sampled from a woman younger than 45 in good health and CMV-seropositive. The V and J segments used are TRBV4-3 and TRBJ1-2; no D segment can be confidently identified. The CDR3 reads CASSQGRTGSYGYTF. In nucleotides, the sequence is TGCGCCAGCAGCCAGGGTCGTACGGGGTCCTATGGCTACACCTTC.